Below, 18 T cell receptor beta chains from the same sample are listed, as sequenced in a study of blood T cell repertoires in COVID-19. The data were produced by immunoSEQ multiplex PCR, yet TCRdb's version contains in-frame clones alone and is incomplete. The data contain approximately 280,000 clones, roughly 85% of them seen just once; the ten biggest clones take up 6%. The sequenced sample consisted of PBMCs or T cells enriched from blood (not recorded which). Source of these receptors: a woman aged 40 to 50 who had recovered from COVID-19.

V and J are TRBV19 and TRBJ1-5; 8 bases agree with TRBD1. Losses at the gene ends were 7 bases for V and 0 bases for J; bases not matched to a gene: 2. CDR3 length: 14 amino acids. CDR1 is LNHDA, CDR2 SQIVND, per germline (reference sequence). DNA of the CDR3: TGTGCCAGTATTGACAGGGGTAGCAATCAGCCCCAGCATTTT. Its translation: CASIDRGSNQPQHF.

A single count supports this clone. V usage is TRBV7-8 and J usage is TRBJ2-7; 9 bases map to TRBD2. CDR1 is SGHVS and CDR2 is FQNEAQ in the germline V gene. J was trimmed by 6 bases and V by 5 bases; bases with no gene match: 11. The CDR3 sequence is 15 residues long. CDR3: CASSPGLARLSEQYF. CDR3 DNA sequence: TGTGCCAGCAGCCCAGGACTAGCGAGGTTGAGCGAGCAGTACTTC.

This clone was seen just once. For the CDR3, the DNA is TGTGCCAGCAGCCGGGGCCGGGCAGATACGCAGTATTTT. Its translation is CASSRGRADTQYF. The chain carries TRBV3-1 (or the pseudogene TRBV3-2) and TRBJ2-3, with D maybe TRBD1 (5 bases). The CDR3 contains 13 residues. The ends were cut back, 4 bases at V and 4 bases at J, with 9 bases in the middle. CDR1 and CDR2 (germline): LGHDT, YNNKEL (reference sequence).

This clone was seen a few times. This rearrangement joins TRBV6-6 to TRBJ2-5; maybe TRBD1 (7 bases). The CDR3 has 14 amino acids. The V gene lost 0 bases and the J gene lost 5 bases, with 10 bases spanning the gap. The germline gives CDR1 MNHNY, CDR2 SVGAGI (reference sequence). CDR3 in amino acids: CASSYSPGGETQYF. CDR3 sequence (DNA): TGTGCCAGCAGTTACTCGCCAGGGGGGGAGACCCAGTACTTC.

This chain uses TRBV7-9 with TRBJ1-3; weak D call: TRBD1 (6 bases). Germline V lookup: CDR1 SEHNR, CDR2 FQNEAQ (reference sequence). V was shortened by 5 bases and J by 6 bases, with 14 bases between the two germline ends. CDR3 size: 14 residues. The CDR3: CASSLTGRLNTIYF. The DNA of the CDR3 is TGTGCCAGCAGCCTGACAGGACGCTTAAACACCATATATTTT.

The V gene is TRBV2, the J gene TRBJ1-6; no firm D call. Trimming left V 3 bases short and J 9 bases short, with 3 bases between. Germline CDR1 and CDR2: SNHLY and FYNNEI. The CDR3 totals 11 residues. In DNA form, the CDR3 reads TGTGCCAGCAGTGACAGTTCACCCCTCCACTTT. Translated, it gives CASSDSSPLHF.

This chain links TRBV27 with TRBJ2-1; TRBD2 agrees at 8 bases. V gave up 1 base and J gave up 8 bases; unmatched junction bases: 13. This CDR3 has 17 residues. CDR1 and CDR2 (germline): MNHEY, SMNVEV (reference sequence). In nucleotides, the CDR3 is TGTGCCAGCAGTTTATTCTCGGGAGGGGAGAGGCGCGATGAGCAGTTCTTC. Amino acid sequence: CASSLFSGGERRDEQFF.

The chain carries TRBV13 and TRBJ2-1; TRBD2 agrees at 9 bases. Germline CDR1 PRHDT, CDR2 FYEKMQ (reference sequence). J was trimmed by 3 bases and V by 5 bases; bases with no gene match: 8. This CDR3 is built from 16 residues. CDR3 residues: CASSPRTSEYYNEQFF. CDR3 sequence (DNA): TGTGCCAGCAGCCCGAGGACTAGCGAGTACTACAATGAGCAGTTCTTC.

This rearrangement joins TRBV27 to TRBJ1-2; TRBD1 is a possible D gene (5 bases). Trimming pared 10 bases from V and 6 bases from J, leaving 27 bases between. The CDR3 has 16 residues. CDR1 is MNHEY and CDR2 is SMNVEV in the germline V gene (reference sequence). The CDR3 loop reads CATGQANRFGKDGYTF. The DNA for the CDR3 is TGTGCCACCGGTCAGGCGAACAGGTTTGGGAAGGATGGCTACACCTTC.

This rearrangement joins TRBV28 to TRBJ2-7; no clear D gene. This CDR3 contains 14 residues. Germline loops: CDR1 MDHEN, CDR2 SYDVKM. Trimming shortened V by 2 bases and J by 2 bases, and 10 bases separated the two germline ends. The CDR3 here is CASSLRGLPYEQYF. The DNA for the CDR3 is TGTGCCAGCAGTTTACGTGGGCTCCCCTACGAGCAGTACTTC.

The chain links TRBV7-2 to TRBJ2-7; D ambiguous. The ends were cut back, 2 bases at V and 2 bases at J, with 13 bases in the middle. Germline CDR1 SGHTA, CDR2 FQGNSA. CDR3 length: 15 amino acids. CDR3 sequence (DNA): TGTGCCAGCAGCTTATCTCCTAATGCGGCCTACGAGCAGTACTTC. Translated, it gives CASSLSPNAAYEQYF.

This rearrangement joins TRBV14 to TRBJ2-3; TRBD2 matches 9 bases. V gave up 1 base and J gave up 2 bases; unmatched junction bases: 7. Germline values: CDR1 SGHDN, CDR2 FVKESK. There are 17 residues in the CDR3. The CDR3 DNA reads TGTGCCAGCAGCCAAGCCCAGACTAGCGGATACACAGATACGCAGTATTTT. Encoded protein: CASSQAQTSGYTDTQYF.

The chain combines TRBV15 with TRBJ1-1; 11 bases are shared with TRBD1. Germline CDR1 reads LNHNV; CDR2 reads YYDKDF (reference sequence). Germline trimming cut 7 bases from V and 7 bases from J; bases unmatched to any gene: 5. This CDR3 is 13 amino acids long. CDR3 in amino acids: CATTDRGRDEAFF. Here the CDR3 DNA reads TGTGCCACCACGGACAGGGGGCGGGATGAAGCTTTCTTT.

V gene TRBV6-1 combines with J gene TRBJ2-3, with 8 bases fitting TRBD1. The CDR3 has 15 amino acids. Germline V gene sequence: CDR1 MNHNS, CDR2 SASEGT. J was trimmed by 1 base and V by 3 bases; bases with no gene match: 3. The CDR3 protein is CASSDADRGTDTQYF. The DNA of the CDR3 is TGTGCCAGCAGTGACGCGGACAGGGGCACAGATACGCAGTATTTT.

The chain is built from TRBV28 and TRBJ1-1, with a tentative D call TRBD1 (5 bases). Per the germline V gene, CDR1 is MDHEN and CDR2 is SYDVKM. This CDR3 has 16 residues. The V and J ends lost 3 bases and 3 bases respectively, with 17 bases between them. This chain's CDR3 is CASSFSTTDTYTEAFF. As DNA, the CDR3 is TGTGCCAGCAGTTTTTCTACGACAGACACCTACACTGAAGCTTTCTTT.

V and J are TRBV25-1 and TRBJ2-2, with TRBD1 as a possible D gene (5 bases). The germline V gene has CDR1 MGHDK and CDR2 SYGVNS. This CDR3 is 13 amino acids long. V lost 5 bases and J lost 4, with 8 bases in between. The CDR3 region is CASSRGPTGELFF. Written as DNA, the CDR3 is TGTGCCAGCAGTAGGGGCCCCACCGGGGAGCTGTTTTTT.

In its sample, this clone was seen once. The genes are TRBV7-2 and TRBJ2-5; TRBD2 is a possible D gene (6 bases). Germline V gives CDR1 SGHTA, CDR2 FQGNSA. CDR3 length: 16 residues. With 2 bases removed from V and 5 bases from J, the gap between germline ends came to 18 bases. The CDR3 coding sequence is TGTGCCAGCAGCTTATGGGTTAGCGGAGGCGAGGAGACCCAGTACTTC. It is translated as CASSLWVSGGEETQYF.

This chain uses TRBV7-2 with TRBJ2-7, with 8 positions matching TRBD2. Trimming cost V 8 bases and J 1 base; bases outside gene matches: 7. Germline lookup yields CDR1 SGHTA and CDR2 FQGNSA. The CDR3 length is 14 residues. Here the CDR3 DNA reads TGTGCCAGCGCTCCGGGAGGGCCGTCCTACGAGCAGTACTTC. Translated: CASAPGGPSYEQYF.